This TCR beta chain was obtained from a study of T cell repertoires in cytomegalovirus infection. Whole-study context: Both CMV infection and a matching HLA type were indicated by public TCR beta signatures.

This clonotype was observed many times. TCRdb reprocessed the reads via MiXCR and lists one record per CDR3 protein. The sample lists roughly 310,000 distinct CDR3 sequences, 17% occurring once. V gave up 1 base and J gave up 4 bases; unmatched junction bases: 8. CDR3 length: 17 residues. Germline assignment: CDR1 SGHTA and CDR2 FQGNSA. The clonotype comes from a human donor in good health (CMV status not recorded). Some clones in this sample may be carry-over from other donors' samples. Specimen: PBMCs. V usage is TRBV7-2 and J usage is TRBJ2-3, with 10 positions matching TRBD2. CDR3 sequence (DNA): TGTGCCAGCAGCTTAGATGGCCTAGCGGGAGTGGCAGATACGCAGTATTTT. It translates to CASSLDGLAGVADTQYF.